This T cell receptor (beta chain) was identified in a study of blood T cell repertoires in COVID-19. About the research overall: From the United States, Italy and Spain came samples of acute and convalescent COVID-19. T cells, B-cell-depleted T cells, or PBMCs supplied cDNA or gDNA.

Concerning this clone: In the same sample, other DNA sequences code for this CDR3.

CDR1 SGHDT and CDR2 YYEEEE come from the germline V gene. With 5 bases removed from V and 4 bases from J, the gap between germline ends came to 7 bases. CDR3 length: 12 residues. In the original processing: Reference gene primers were amplified, and this amplification served to estimate nucleated cell counts. The assay was immunoSEQ multiplex PCR, and TCRdb's table has in-frame clones only and misses some. V and J calls plus clone size are reproduced from that table; the DNA served to infer D and trimming. This sample has 90,000 to 120,000 clones, with approximately 92% found just once. The chain carries TRBV5-6 and TRBJ1-5; D is unclear. Source material: peripheral blood. This TCR came from a man aged 65-85 years with acute or convalescent COVID-19. The CDR3: CASSSLNQPQHF. DNA for the CDR3: TGTGCCAGCAGTAGCCTAAATCAGCCCCAGCATTTT.